This paragraph reports one T cell receptor (beta chain). This sample was included in a study of human T cells and chemical hapten exposure. Described time point: patch test 1, 2 weeks after DPC sensitization. Indicated treatment: therapeutic diphenylcyclopropenone sensitization with weekly scalp DPC. V lost 6 bases, J lost 3 bases, and 14 bases stayed unmatched. CDR1 is MNHNY, CDR2 SVGAGI, per germline (reference sequence). CDR3 length: 18 residues. TCRdb itself ran the RACE reads through MiXCR, one entry per CDR3 protein. This sample has some 190,000 distinct CDR3 sequences, with approximately 20% found just once.

The clonotype comes from a woman between 45 and 65 years old with alopecia areata. Some clones in this sample may be carry-over from other donors' samples. The specimen comprised whole blood, sampled in connection with sensitization to the hapten diphenylcyclopropenone (DPC). V and J are TRBV6-6 and TRBJ1-3; 10 bases agree with TRBD1. The CDR3 bases are TGTGCCAGCAGCCGATATAACCCGACAGGGGGCAATGGAAACACCATATATTTT. Translation: CASSRYNPTGGNGNTIYF.